This TCR beta chain emerged from a study of shared clonotypes between healthy human individuals. Study observations and caveats: Measured sharing among donors was expected to vary with sequencing depth. A limitation of the genetic and exposure-history diversity represented arose from few donors.

Generated by immunoSEQ multiplex PCR, the TCRdb table keeps only in-frame clones and is missing some. The top ten hold around 13% of the sample, which has roughly 510,000 clones, almost 80% seen once. This clone was recorded many times. Its cognate antigen is unknown. The length of the CDR3 is 12 residues. The ends were cut back, 10 bases at V and 6 bases at J, with 12 bases in the middle. Germline CDR1 reads SNHLY; CDR2 reads FYNNEI. The V gene is TRBV2, the J gene TRBJ2-2; D gene uncertain. The TCR originated in a woman between 40 and 50 years old in good health. Some clones in this sample may be carry-over from other donors' samples. Sequences were obtained from PBMCs. The CDR3 DNA reads TGTGCCACCTCCCGCGAAGCCGGGGAGCTGTTTTTT. Residues: CATSREAGELFF. Full variable domain (missing parts from reference TRBV2 and TRBJ2-2): EPEVTQTPSHQVTQMGQEVILRCVPISNHLYFYWYRQILGQKVEFLVSFYNNEISEKSEIFDDQFSVERPDGSNFTLKIRSTKLEDSAMYFCATSREAGELFFGEGSRLTVL.